This T cell receptor (beta chain) was recovered during a study of T cell changes during pregnancy in multiple sclerosis. The CDR3 runs to 12 residues. Germline V gene sequence: CDR1 LNHDA, CDR2 SQIVND (reference sequence). V was clipped by 7 bases and J by 6 bases, with 13 bases between them. Profiled with immunoSEQ multiplex PCR; TCRdb holds only in-frame clones, not every one. The table records 65,000 to 95,000 clones, 85% to 95% of them present only once. The chain carries TRBV19 and TRBJ2-7, with D maybe TRBD1 (7 bases). The TCR originated in a female donor in good health, enrolled as a control in a pregnancy study. The sample here was peripheral blood, taken after pregnancy. CDR3 in amino acids: CASTQGGGEQYF. The CDR3 DNA reads as TGTGCCAGTACCCAGGGGGGCGGCGAGCAGTACTTC.